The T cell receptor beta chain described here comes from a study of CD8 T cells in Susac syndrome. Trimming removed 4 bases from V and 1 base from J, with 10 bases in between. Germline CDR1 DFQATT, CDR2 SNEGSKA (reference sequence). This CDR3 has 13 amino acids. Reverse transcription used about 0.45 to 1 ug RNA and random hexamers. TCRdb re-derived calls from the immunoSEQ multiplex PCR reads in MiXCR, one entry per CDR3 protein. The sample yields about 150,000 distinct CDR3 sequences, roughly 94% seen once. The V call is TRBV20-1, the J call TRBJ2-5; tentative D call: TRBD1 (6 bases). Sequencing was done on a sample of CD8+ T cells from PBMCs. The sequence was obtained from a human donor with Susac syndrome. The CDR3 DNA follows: TGCAGTGCTACCCAGGACAGCCAAGAGACCCAGTACTTC. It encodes CSATQDSQETQYF.